The clone carrying this T cell receptor beta chain was counted between two and nine times. The antigen is not known. V dropped 3 bases and J dropped 5 bases, with 5 bases sitting between them. Looked up from germline, CDR1 is SGHNT and CDR2 is YENEEA. The CDR3 runs to 12 residues. The sample is drawn from a study of beta chain features in type 1 diabetes. The sequenced template was cDNA made from the entire isolated RNA. Assay used: immunoSEQ multiplex PCR; TCRdb lists only in-frame clones, some missing. Of 600,000 to 700,000 clones in the sample, around 11% were seen once. Broader study findings: For Type 1 diabetes patients, all four CD4+ subsets carried TCRB CDR3s that were moderately but significantly shorter.

This clonotype was obtained from a man younger than 40 with type 1 diabetes. The sequenced sample was naive CD4+ T cells from blood. The gene calls are TRBV11-3 and TRBJ2-4; D not certain. CDR3 protein: CASSLGQNIQYF. The CDR3 region has the DNA TGTGCCAGCAGCTTGGGCCAAAACATTCAGTACTTC.